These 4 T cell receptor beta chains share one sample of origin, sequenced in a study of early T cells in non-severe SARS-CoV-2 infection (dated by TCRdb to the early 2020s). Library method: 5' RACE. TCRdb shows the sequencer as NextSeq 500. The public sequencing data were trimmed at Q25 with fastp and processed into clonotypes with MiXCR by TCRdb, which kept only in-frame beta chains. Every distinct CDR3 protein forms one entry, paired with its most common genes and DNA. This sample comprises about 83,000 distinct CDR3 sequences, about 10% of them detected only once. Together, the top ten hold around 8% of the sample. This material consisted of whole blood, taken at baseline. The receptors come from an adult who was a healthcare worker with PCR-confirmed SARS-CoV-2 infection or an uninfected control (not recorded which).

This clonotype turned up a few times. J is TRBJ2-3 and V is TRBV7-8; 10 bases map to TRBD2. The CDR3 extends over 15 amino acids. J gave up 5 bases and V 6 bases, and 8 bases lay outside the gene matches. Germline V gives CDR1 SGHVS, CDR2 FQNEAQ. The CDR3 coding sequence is TGTGCCAGCAGGCATACTAGCGGGACCCTAGATACGCAGTATTTT. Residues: CASRHTSGTLDTQYF.

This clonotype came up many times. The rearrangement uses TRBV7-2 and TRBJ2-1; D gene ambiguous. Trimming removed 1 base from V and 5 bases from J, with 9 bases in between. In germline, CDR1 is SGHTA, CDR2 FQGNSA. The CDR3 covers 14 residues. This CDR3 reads CASSLDLANNEQFF. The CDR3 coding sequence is TGTGCCAGCAGCTTAGACCTGGCGAACAATGAGCAGTTCTTC.

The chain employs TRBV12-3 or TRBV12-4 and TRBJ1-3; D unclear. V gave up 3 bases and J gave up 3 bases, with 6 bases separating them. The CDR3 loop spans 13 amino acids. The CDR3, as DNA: TGTGCCAGCAGTTTCGGTATTGGAAACACCATATATTTT. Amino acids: CASSFGIGNTIYF.

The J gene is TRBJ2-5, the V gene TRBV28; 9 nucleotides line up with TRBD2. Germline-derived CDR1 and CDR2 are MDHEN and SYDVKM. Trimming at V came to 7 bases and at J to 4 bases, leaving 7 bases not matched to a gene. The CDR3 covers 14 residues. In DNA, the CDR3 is TGTGCCAGCACGACGGCGGGAGGGGGAGAGACCCAGTACTTC. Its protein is CASTTAGGGETQYF.